Reported below is one T cell receptor (beta chain). The data derive from a study of blood T cell repertoires in COVID-19. Overall study context: Both acute and convalescent COVID-19 samples were obtained from the United States, Italy and Spain. Sources were T cells, B-cell-depleted T cells, or PBMCs; the material itself was cDNA or gDNA.

Germline V lookup: CDR1 LGHDT, CDR2 YNNKEL (reference sequence). Trimming took 4 bases from V and 2 from J, leaving 12 bases between them. CDR3 length: 14 residues. Original processing notes: By means of reference gene primer amplification, nucleated cell counts were estimated. Generated by immunoSEQ multiplex PCR, the TCRdb table keeps only in-frame clones and is missing some. Clonal size and the V and J genes are those of that table, whereas D and trimming came from the DNA. The table includes roughly 260,000 clones, 70% to 85% detected once. Sequenced input: peripheral blood. The chain employs TRBV3-1 (or the pseudogene TRBV3-2) and TRBJ2-7; D is undetermined. The receptor comes from a woman older than 75 with active or convalescent COVID-19. For the CDR3, the DNA is TGTGCCAGCAGCCCTGACGGGTCTCCCTACGAGCAGTACTTC. This gives the protein CASSPDGSPYEQYF.